The clone carrying this T cell receptor (beta chain) has a count of ten or more. Breast cancer patients provided tissue from their axillary draining lymph nodes. The sample comes from a study of breast tumors, draining lymph nodes, adjacent tissues. Germline lookup yields CDR1 SGHTA and CDR2 FQGNSA. The CDR3 totals 12 residues. V lost 5 bases, J lost 9 bases, and 3 bases stayed unmatched. TCRdb re-called the multiplex PCR reads with MiXCR, one entry per CDR3 protein. The data show about 180,000 distinct CDR3 sequences, roughly a third seen once. The origin of this receptor is a female donor with breast cancer. Some clones in this sample may be carry-over from other donors' samples. Sequenced input: axillary lymph node tissue. J is TRBJ2-7 and V is TRBV7-2, with 11 bases fitting TRBD2. The DNA of the CDR3 is TGTGCCAGCAGCCTACTAGCGGGGGTGCAGTACTTC. Translating gives CASSLLAGVQYF.